Each of the 17 T cell receptor beta chains below was sequenced from the same sample in a study of T cell responses to AZD1222 COVID-19 vaccine. Clones were sequenced by immunoSEQ multiplex PCR, and TCRdb holds only the in-frame ones, with some missing. Found here are fewer than 200,000 clones, approximately 87% of them singletons; the top ten hold about 4.5%. Sequences were derived from peripheral blood, sampled 28 days after the second AZD1222 dose. The receptors originated from an adult who received the AZD1222 COVID-19 vaccine.

The chain couples TRBV2 to TRBJ1-2, with TRBD1 identical over 8 bases. The CDR3 has 15 residues. Germline assignment: CDR1 SNHLY and CDR2 FYNNEI. CDR3 coding DNA: TGTGTCAGAGGAGCAGGGGGCGCGTCCAACTATGGCTACACCTTC. Encoded protein: CVRGAGGASNYGYTF.

This clone was picked up one time. The gene calls are TRBV5-1 and TRBJ1-4; no reliable D call. The germline CDR1 and CDR2 sequences are SGHRS and YFSETQ. The CDR3 has 13 amino acids. Trimming took 1 base from V and 8 from J, leaving 9 bases between them. DNA of the CDR3: TGCGCCAGCAGCTTGTCCCCGACCGAAAAACTGTTTTTT. This encodes CASSLSPTEKLFF.

This chain connects TRBV27 to TRBJ1-2; D is unclear. The CDR3 covers 12 residues. The V end was cut by 6 bases, the J end by 2 bases, with 7 bases between. Germline V lookup: CDR1 MNHEY, CDR2 SMNVEV (reference sequence). Written as DNA, the CDR3 is TGTGCCAGCAGGAGGGAGAACTATGGCTACACCTTC. Translated: CASRRENYGYTF.

The rearrangement links TRBV11-2 to TRBJ1-1, with a weak D call TRBD1 (6 bases). From germline, CDR1 is SGHAT and CDR2 FQNNGV. Trimming shortened V by 1 base and J by 2 bases, and 14 bases separated the two germline ends. The CDR3 runs 16 residues. CDR3 region: CASSLGGGQHNTEAFF. In nucleotides, the CDR3 is TGTGCCAGCAGCTTAGGGGGCGGACAGCATAACACTGAAGCTTTCTTT.

The chain uses TRBV3-1 (or the pseudogene TRBV3-2) and TRBJ1-1; D uncertain. Germline CDR1 is LGHDT and CDR2 is YNNKEL (reference sequence). CDR3 length: 12 amino acids. The V end lost 3 bases, the J end lost 7 bases, and 9 bases lay between the germline ends. The CDR3 reads CASSHHQIEAFF. The CDR3, as DNA: TGTGCCAGCAGCCATCACCAGATTGAAGCTTTCTTT.

This chain uses TRBV6-5 with TRBJ2-2; no reliable D call. The CDR3 length is 14 residues. CDR1 MNHEY and CDR2 SVGAGI come from the germline V gene. Trimming took 4 bases from V and 0 from J, leaving 6 bases between them. The DNA for the CDR3 is TGTGCCAGCAGTTTTACACCGAACACCGGGGAGCTGTTTTTT. It is translated as CASSFTPNTGELFF.

The V gene is TRBV6-6, the J gene TRBJ1-3; unclear D gene. The CDR3 length is 10 residues. CDR1 is MNHNY and CDR2 is SVGAGI in the germline V gene (reference sequence). The germline V and J ends were trimmed by 6 bases and 9 bases, with 6 bases remaining between them. CDR3 sequence: CASREGTIYF. The CDR3 coding sequence is TGTGCCAGCAGAGAAGGCACCATATATTTT.

This clone was seen just once. The chain recombines TRBV4-3 with TRBJ1-1, with D hard to call. The CDR3 sequence is 15 residues long. V lost 0 bases, J lost 1 base, and 9 bases lay in between. Germline V CDR1 and CDR2: LGHNA, YSLEER. Here the CDR3 DNA reads TGCGCCAGCAGCCAAGAACGAGGAGCGAACACTGAAGCTTTCTTT. Its translation: CASSQERGANTEAFF.

This rearrangement joins TRBV14 to TRBJ1-1; tentatively, D is TRBD1 (5 bases). There are 13 residues in the CDR3. V dropped 0 bases and J dropped 11 bases, with 13 bases sitting between them. Germline V CDR1 and CDR2: SGHDN, FVKESK. In nucleotides, the CDR3 is TGTGCCAGCAGCCAAGATCTGGGGCGCGAGGCTTTCTTT. Translated: CASSQDLGREAFF.

The chain employs TRBV6-5 and TRBJ1-2, with D possibly matching TRBD1 (5 bases). CDR3 size: 14 residues. In germline, CDR1 is MNHEY, CDR2 SVGAGI. Trimming left V 6 bases short and J 3 bases short, with 14 bases between. CDR3 sequence reads: CASSGWGRDYGYTF. The CDR3 DNA reads TGTGCCAGCAGCGGTTGGGGGAGAGACTATGGCTACACCTTC.

V and J are TRBV4-1 and TRBJ1-1; tentatively, D is TRBD1 (5 bases). Germline-derived CDR1 and CDR2 are MGHRA and YSYEKL. This CDR3 has 13 residues. Trimming removed 7 bases at V and 4 bases at J, with 13 bases between. CDR3 coding DNA: TGCGCCAGCAACCGGGGGGGGTCCACTGAAGCTTTCTTT. Amino acids: CASNRGGSTEAFF.

The J gene is TRBJ1-1, the V gene TRBV3-1 (or the pseudogene TRBV3-2), with 9 bases matching TRBD1. Germline CDR1 is LGHDT and CDR2 is YNNKEL (reference sequence). V gave up 6 bases and J gave up 4 bases; unmatched junction bases: 12. This CDR3 has 16 residues. The CDR3 DNA reads as TGTGCCAGCAGACACAAATCGACAGGGGGTTTCACTGAAGCTTTCTTT. It translates to CASRHKSTGGFTEAFF.

Regarding this clone: The junction shows a germline mismatch at one end, possibly a read error. The V gene is TRBV30, the J gene TRBJ2-7; no firm D call. This CDR3 has 12 amino acids. The germline gives CDR1 GTSNPN, CDR2 SVGIG (reference sequence). The CDR3 sequence: CAWSVRPGGPFF. The CDR3 DNA is TGTGCCTGGAGTGTACGTCCAGGTGGGCCCTTCTTC.

The V and J genes are TRBV7-9 and TRBJ1-2; D unclear. Trimming took 5 bases from V and 1 from J, leaving 14 bases between them. Per the germline V gene, CDR1 is SEHNR and CDR2 is FQNEAQ (reference sequence). This CDR3 region has 15 residues. CDR3 sequence: CASSKNDISNYGYTF. In DNA, the CDR3 is TGTGCCAGCAGCAAAAATGACATCAGTAACTATGGCTACACCTTC.

The chain is built from TRBV7-9 and TRBJ1-5; D gene uncertain. CDR3 size: 14 residues. Deletions cut 3 bases from V and 3 bases from J, with 9 bases between. Germline values: CDR1 SEHNR, CDR2 FQNEAQ (reference sequence). The CDR3 sequence is CASSFGSPNQPQHF. CDR3 in DNA: TGTGCCAGCAGCTTTGGCAGCCCCAATCAGCCCCAGCATTTT.

V is TRBV2 and J is TRBJ1-2; unclear D gene. The CDR3 has 14 residues. The germline V gene has CDR1 SNHLY and CDR2 FYNNEI. Trimming stripped 0 bases from V and 5 bases from J, with 10 bases between. The CDR3 protein is CASSEARGGYGYTF. The DNA for the CDR3 is TGTGCCAGCAGTGAAGCGCGGGGAGGGTATGGCTACACCTTC.

The J gene is TRBJ1-1, the V gene TRBV9; D may be TRBD1 (5 bases). The CDR3 totals 16 residues. Germline CDR1 reads SGDLS; CDR2 reads YYNGEE. With 2 bases removed from V and 4 bases from J, the gap between germline ends came to 18 bases. The chain's CDR3 is CASSVPDQGRFTEAFF. CDR3 sequence (DNA): TGTGCCAGCAGCGTCCCGGACCAGGGCCGTTTCACTGAAGCTTTCTTT. Full variable domain (missing parts from reference TRBV9 and TRBJ1-1): DSGVTQTPKHLITATGQRVTLRCSPRSGDLSVYWYQQSLDQGLQFLIQYYNGEERAKGNILERFSAQQFPDLHSELNLSSLELGDSALYFCASSVPDQGRFTEAFFGQGTRLTVV.